This T cell receptor beta chain was documented in a study of blood T cells in healthy people across ages. The length of the CDR3 is 16 residues. Germline V gives CDR1 KGHDR, CDR2 SFDVKD. Losses at the gene ends were 8 bases for V and 0 bases for J; bases not matched to a gene: 8. This clonotype was seen a few times. Its antigen remains unidentified. PCR was performed a second time for roughly 7 to 12 cycles using a sample-barcoded 5' primer and a J-beta primer mix. Every cDNA molecule bore a tag from a template-switch adaptor containing 12 random nucleotides. TCRdb ran MiXCR on the 5' RACE reads and lists one entry per CDR3 protein. The sample has 1.4 million to 1.5 million distinct CDR3 sequences, approximately 40% seen once; the top ten hold approximately 7.9%. Points from the study as a whole: Roughly linear declines in TCR beta diversity per million T cells occurred with age. PBMCs that were unsorted prevented a conclusive naive versus antigen-experienced comparison.

The clonotype originates from a woman between 18 and 30 years old in good health. Material for sequencing was blood. This chain connects TRBV24-1 to TRBJ1-5, with 8 bases aligning to TRBD1. The CDR3: CATTGQGESSNQPQHF. The CDR3 DNA reads as TGTGCCACCACCGGACAGGGAGAAAGTAGCAATCAGCCCCAGCATTTT.